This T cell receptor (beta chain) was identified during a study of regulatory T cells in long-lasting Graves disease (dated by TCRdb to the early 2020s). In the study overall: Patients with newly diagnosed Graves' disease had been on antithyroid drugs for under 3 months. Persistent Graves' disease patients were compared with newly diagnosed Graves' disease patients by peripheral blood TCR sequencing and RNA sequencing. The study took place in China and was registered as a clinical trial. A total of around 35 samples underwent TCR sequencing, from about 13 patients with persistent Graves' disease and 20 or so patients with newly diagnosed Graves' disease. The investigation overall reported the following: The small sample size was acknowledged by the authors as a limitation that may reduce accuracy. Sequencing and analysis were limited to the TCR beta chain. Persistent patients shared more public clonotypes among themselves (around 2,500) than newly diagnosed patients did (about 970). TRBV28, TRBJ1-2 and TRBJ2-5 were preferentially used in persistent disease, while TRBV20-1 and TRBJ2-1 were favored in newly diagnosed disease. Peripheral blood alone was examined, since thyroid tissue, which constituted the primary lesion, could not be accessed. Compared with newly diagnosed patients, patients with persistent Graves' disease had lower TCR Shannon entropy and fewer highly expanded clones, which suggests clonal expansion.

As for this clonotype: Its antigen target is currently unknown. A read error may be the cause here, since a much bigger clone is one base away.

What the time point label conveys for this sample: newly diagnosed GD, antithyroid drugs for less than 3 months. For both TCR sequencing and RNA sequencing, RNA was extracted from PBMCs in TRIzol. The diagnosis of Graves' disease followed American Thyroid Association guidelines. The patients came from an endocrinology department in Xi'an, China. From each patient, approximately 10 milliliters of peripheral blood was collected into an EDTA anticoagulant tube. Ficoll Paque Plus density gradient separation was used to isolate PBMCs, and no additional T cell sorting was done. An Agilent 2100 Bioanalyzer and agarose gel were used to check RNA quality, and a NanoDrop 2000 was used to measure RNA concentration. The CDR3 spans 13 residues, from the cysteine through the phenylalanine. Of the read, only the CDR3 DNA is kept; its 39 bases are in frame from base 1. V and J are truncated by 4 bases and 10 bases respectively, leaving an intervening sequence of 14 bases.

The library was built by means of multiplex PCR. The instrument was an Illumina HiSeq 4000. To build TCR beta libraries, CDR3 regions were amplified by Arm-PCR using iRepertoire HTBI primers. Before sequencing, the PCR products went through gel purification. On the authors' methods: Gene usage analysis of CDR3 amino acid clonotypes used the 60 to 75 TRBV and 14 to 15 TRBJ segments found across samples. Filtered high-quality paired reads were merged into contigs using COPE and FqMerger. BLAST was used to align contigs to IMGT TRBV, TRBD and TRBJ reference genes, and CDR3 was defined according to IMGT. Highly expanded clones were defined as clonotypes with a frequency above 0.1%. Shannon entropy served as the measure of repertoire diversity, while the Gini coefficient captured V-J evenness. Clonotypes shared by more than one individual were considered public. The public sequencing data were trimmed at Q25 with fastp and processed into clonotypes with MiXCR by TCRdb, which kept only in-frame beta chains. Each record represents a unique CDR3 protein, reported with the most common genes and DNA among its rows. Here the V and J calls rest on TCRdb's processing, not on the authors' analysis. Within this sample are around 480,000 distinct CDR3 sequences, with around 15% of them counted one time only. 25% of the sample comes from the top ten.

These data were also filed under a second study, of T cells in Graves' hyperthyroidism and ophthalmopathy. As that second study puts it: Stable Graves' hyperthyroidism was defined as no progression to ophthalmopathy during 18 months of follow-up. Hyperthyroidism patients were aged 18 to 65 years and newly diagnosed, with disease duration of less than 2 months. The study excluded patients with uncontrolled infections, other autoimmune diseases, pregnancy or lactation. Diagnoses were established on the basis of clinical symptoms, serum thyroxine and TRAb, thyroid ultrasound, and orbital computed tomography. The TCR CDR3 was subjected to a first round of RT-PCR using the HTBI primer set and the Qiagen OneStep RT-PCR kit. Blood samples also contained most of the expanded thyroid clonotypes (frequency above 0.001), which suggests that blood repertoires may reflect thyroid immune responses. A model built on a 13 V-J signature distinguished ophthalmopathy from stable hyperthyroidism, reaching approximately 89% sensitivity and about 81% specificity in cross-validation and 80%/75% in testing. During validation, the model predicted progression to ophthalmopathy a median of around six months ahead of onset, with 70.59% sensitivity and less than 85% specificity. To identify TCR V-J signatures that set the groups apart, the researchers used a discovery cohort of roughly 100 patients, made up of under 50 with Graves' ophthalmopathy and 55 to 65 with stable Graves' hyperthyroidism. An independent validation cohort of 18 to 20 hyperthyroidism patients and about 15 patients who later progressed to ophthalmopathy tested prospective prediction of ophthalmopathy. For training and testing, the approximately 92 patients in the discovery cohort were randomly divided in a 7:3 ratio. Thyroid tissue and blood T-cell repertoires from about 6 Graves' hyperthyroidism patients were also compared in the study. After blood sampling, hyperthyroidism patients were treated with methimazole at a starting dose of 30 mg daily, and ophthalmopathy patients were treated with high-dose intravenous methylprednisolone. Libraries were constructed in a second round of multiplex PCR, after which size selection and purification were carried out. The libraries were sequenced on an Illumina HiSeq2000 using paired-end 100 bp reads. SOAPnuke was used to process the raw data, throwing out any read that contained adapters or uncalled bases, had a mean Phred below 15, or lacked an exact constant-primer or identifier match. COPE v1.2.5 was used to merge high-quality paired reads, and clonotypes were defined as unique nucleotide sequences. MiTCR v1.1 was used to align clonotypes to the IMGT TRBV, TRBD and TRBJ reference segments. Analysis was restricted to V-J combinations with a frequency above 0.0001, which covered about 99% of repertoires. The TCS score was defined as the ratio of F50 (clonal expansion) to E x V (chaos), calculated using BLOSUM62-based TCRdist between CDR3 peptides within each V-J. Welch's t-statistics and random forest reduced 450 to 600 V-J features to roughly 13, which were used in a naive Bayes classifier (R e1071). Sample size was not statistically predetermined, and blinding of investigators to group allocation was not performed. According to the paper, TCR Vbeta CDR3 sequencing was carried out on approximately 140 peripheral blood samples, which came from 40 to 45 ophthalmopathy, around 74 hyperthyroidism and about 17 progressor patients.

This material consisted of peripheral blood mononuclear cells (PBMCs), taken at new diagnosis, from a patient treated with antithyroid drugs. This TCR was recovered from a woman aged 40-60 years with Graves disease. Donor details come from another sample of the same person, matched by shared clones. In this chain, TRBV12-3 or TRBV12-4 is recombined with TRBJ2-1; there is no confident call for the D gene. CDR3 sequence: CASSSLVGGEQFF. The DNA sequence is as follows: TGTGCCAGCAGTTCCTTAGTCGGTGGGGAGCAGTTCTTC.